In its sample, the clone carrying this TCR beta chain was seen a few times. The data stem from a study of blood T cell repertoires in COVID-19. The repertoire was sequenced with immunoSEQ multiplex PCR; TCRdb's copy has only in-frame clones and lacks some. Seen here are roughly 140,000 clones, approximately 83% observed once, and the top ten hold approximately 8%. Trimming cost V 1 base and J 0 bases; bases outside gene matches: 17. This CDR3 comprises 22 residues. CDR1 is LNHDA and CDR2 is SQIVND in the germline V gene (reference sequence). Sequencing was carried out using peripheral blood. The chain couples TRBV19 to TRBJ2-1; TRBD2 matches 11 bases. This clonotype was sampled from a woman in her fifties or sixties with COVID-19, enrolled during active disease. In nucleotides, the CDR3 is TGTGCCAGTAGTATAGTCGGTAGCGGGGGGGCTTACGCCCCATTCTCCTACAATGAGCAGTTCTTC. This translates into CASSIVGSGGAYAPFSYNEQFF.